The sequence of this T cell receptor beta chain was determined in a study of T cell changes during pregnancy in multiple sclerosis. The CDR3 consists of 17 residues. Germline values: CDR1 SGHKS, CDR2 YYEKEE (reference sequence). V shed 3 bases and J 0 bases; nucleotides not matched to a gene: 7. Using immunoSEQ multiplex PCR, the repertoire was profiled, and TCRdb retains in-frame clones only, with some absent. Of about 69,000 clones detected, 91% appear once; the ten largest clones hold about 0.3%. The source material was CD4+ T cells from peripheral blood mononuclear cells, sampled in the third trimester of pregnancy. The genes are TRBV5-5 and TRBJ2-2; 8 bases align to TRBD2. The receptor's source is a female donor in good health, enrolled as a control in a pregnancy study. The CDR3 here is CASSSPGGGPNTGELFF. CDR3 sequence (DNA): TGTGCCAGCAGCTCCCCCGGGGGGGGCCCGAACACCGGGGAGCTGTTTTTT.